This entry is about one TCR beta chain. Its antigen is currently unknown. Described treatment: 19 received Ad26.COV2.S at low or high dose, single or two shots; 5 received placebo; per-sample allocation not given. Each sample was drawn 63 days after the first injection (of vaccine or placebo). Within Boston, the person who donated was an adult of 18-55 years. Measured with immunoSEQ multiplex PCR; TCRdb has only the in-frame clones, and not every one. Here the sample spans 380,000 or so clones, 88% being singletons. The CDR3 extends over 13 amino acids. Trimming cost V 5 bases and J 5 bases, with 13 bases left between them. CDR1 is SGHTA, CDR2 FQGNSA, per germline. These data belong to a study of Ad26.COV2.S vaccination and SARS-CoV-2 variants. Study-wide results and caveats: Substantial breadth was reported for post-vaccination spike-specific CD8+ and CD4+ T cells.

The TCR sequence derives from a person between 18 and 60 years old who received the Ad26.COV2.S COVID-19 vaccine or a placebo. Here the sequenced sample was peripheral blood, taken in a trial of Ad26.COV2.S vaccine versus placebo. V is TRBV7-2 and J is TRBJ2-7; maybe TRBD1 (5 bases). The DNA for the CDR3 is TGTGCCAGCAGCCAAACAGCAGGGAACGAGCAGTACTTC. This codes for CASSQTAGNEQYF.